A single sample is the source of the 18 T cell receptor beta chains below, sequenced in a study of T cells after yellow fever vaccination. MiXCR, run by TCRdb on the 5' RACE reads, gives a single entry per CDR3 protein. The sample consists of 300,000 to 400,000 distinct CDR3 sequences, approximately 13% of them appearing once. The sequencing here drew on CD4+ T cells sorted from PBMCs, taken 15 days after the yellow fever booster vaccination. These receptors came from a man between 18 and 35 years old who received the YFV17D yellow fever vaccine.

This clonotype was counted between two and nine times. This sequence joins TRBV11-2 and TRBJ2-5; maybe TRBD2 (5 bases). The CDR3 is 11 residues long. With 1 base removed from V and 8 bases from J, the gap between germline ends came to 5 bases. CDR1 is SGHAT, CDR2 FQNNGV, per germline. CDR3 amino acids: CASSLGTTQYF. For the CDR3, the DNA is TGTGCCAGCAGCTTAGGGACTACCCAGTACTTC.

This clonotype was observed at least ten times. V and J are TRBV20-1 and TRBJ1-1, with a possible D match to TRBD1 (6 bases). Germline assignment: CDR1 DFQATT and CDR2 SNEGSKA (reference sequence). The germline V and J ends were trimmed by 3 bases and 2 bases, with 16 bases remaining between them. The CDR3 loop spans 15 amino acids. The CDR3 reads CSASIVGGSNTEAFF. The CDR3 nucleotides are TGCAGTGCTAGCATAGTAGGGGGGAGCAACACTGAAGCTTTCTTT.

This chain joins TRBV5-6 and TRBJ1-5, with D possibly being TRBD1 (5 bases). The length of the CDR3 is 14 residues. The germline V gene encodes CDR1 SGHDT and CDR2 YYEEEE. V shed 5 bases and J shed 1 base, with 10 bases lying between them. The CDR3 DNA is TGTGCCAGCAGTTGGGGGGTCAGCAATCAGCCCCAGCATTTT. It is translated as CASSWGVSNQPQHF.

This clonotype appeared a few times. The chain recombines TRBV20-1 with TRBJ1-2; 9 bases match TRBD1. The CDR3 has 14 amino acids. Germline trimming cut 6 bases from V and 1 base from J; bases unmatched to any gene: 6. Looked up from germline, CDR1 is DFQATT and CDR2 is SNEGSKA (reference sequence). CDR3 sequence: CSALQGASNYGYTF. The CDR3 DNA follows: TGCAGTGCATTACAGGGGGCGAGTAACTATGGCTACACCTTC.

Only a few counts were recorded for this clonotype. The chain recombines TRBV27 with TRBJ1-1; 8 nucleotides match TRBD1. The V and J ends lost 0 bases and 3 bases, in that order; junction bases with no gene match: 3. The CDR3 is made up of 15 amino acids. Germline V gene lookup returns CDR1 MNHEY and CDR2 SMNVEV (reference sequence). The CDR3 DNA sequence: TGTGCCAGCAGTTTATCCCTACAGGGGGACACTGAAGCTTTCTTT. Encoded protein: CASSLSLQGDTEAFF.

This chain connects TRBV12-3 or TRBV12-4 to TRBJ1-2, with a possible D match to TRBD1 (5 bases). The CDR3 consists of 12 residues. V lost 11 bases and J lost 7, with 17 bases in between. The CDR3 reads CAGTGPGGGYTF. CDR3 nucleotides: TGTGCCGGTACCGGTCCGGGGGGTGGCTACACCTTC.

Only a few counts were recorded for this clonotype. The chain links TRBV7-9 to TRBJ1-2; 8 bases map to TRBD1. The germline V gene has CDR1 SEHNR and CDR2 FQNEAQ (reference sequence). V lost 4 bases, J lost 3 bases, and 1 base stayed unmatched. CDR3 size: 13 residues. This CDR3 is CASSSTGDYGYTF. DNA of the CDR3: TGTGCCAGCAGCTCGACAGGGGACTATGGCTACACCTTC.

There are a few counts of this clonotype. This sequence joins TRBV4-3 and TRBJ1-2, with a possible D match to TRBD1 (5 bases). Per the germline V gene, CDR1 is LGHNA and CDR2 is YSLEER. The germline V and J ends were trimmed by 0 bases and 6 bases, with 11 bases remaining between them. This CDR3 is built from 14 residues. The CDR3 nucleotides read TGCGCCAGCAGCCAAGAAGCGCGGGGGAATGGCTACACCTTC. It yields the protein CASSQEARGNGYTF.

This clonotype was picked up a small number of times. V usage is TRBV7-2 and J usage is TRBJ2-1; TRBD2 is a possible D gene (5 bases). CDR3 length: 14 residues. From germline, CDR1 is SGHTA and CDR2 FQGNSA. V was shortened by 6 bases and J by 6 bases, with 15 bases between the two germline ends. The CDR3 region is CASSRGTGSNEQFF. CDR3 DNA: TGTGCCAGCAGTCGGGGAACGGGGAGCAATGAGCAGTTCTTC.

This clonotype has more than one count but fewer than ten. This chain uses TRBV5-1 with TRBJ1-5; TRBD1 matches at 11 bases. CDR1 SGHRS and CDR2 YFSETQ come from the germline V gene. This CDR3 is built from 14 residues. With V trimmed by 5 bases and J by 9 bases, 7 bases remained unmatched. For the CDR3, the DNA is TGCGCCAGCAGGTGGGACAGGGGGAGAGGGCCCCAGCATTTT. Its protein product is CASRWDRGRGPQHF.

The rearrangement joins TRBV5-6 to TRBJ2-2; D gene uncertain. The CDR3 is 14 residues long. Trimming removed 0 bases at V and 4 bases at J, with 7 bases between. The germline V gene encodes CDR1 SGHDT and CDR2 YYEEEE. The DNA for the CDR3 is TGTGCCAGCAGCTTGGGATCCGGCACCGGGGAGCTGTTTTTT. This gives the protein CASSLGSGTGELFF.

This clonotype was seen more than once but under ten times. The chain is built from TRBV7-2 and TRBJ2-5; TRBD2 aligns across 8 bases. The CDR3 extends over 16 amino acids. Germline lookup yields CDR1 SGHTA and CDR2 FQGNSA. Germline trimming cut 4 bases from V and 1 base from J; bases unmatched to any gene: 8. The CDR3 loop is CASSSRRLAGQETQYF. CDR3 DNA: TGTGCCAGCAGCTCCCGTAGGCTAGCGGGCCAAGAGACCCAGTACTTC.

This clonotype was picked up many times. This chain joins TRBV7-9 and TRBJ2-2; D ambiguous. CDR3 length equals 15 residues. V was pared by 7 bases and J by 2 bases, with 14 bases between. The germline CDR1 and CDR2 sequences are SEHNR and FQNEAQ (reference sequence). The CDR3: CASIPRGRNTGELFF. CDR3 sequence (DNA): TGTGCCAGCATCCCGAGAGGTCGCAACACCGGGGAGCTGTTTTTT.

The V and J genes are TRBV7-8 and TRBJ2-1, with D maybe TRBD1 (6 bases). Trimming pared 6 bases from V and 2 bases from J, leaving 14 bases between. CDR3 length: 15 amino acids. CDR1 and CDR2 (germline): SGHVS, FQNEAQ. The CDR3 sequence: CASRQGRTAYNEQFF. The CDR3 region has the DNA TGTGCCAGCAGACAAGGAAGGACAGCCTACAATGAGCAGTTCTTC.

This clonotype was observed a few times. The chain links TRBV4-3 to TRBJ2-1, with D hard to call. Trimming left V 2 bases short and J 4 bases short, with 9 bases between. The CDR3 spans 14 residues. Germline CDR1 is LGHNA and CDR2 is YSLEER. The CDR3 spells CASSQPGRYNEQFF. The CDR3 DNA follows: TGCGCCAGCAGCCAACCCGGGCGTTACAATGAGCAGTTCTTC.

This clonotype showed up just a few times. The CDR3 region has the DNA TGCGCCAGCAGCGCGACACCGGGACAGGTCTACAATGAGCAGTTCTTC. Its translation is CASSATPGQVYNEQFF. This sequence joins TRBV4-1 and TRBJ2-1, with 8 bases that match TRBD1. The germline V gene encodes CDR1 MGHRA and CDR2 YSYEKL. The CDR3 totals 16 residues. V shed 5 bases, J shed 3 bases, and the junction held 9 bases outside the gene matches.

The chain couples TRBV6-4 to TRBJ1-1; D is possibly TRBD1 (6 bases). CDR3 length: 14 residues. Germline V lookup: CDR1 MRHNA, CDR2 SNTAGT. V lost 4 bases to trimming and J lost 4 bases, with 13 bases between them. The CDR3 sequence: CASSAEGVATEAFF. The CDR3 DNA sequence: TGTGCCAGCAGTGCCGAGGGGGTTGCCACTGAAGCTTTCTTT.

V and J are TRBV4-1 and TRBJ2-7, with TRBD2 matching over 10 bases. The CDR3 contains 16 residues. The germline gives CDR1 MGHRA, CDR2 YSYEKL. The trim removed 4 bases at V and 2 bases at J, leaving 8 bases unmatched. The CDR3 bases are TGCGCCAGCAGCCGAAGTCTAGCGGGGGAAACCTACGAGCAGTACTTC. Translating gives CASSRSLAGETYEQYF.